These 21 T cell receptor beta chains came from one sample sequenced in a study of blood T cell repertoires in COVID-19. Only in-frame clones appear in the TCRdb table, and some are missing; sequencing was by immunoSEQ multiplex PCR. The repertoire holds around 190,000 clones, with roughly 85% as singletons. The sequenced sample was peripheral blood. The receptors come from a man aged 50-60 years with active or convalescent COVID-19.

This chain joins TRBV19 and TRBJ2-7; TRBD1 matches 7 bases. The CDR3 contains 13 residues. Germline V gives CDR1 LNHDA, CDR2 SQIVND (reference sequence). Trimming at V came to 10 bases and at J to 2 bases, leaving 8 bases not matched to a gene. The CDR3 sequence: CATGTEIPYEQYF. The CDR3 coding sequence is TGTGCCACCGGGACAGAGATTCCCTACGAGCAGTACTTC. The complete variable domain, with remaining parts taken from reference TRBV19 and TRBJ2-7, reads DGGITQSPKYLFRKEGQNVTLSCEQNLNHDAMYWYRQDPGQGLRLIYYSQIVNDFQKGDIAEGYSVSREKKESFPLTVTSAQKNPTAFYLCATGTEIPYEQYFGPGTRLTVT.

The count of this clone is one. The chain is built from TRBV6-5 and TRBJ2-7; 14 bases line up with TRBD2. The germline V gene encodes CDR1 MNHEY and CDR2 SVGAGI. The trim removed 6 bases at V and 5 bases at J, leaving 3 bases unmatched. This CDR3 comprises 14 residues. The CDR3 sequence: CASRLGLAGDEQYF. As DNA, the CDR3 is TGTGCCAGCAGATTGGGACTAGCGGGGGACGAGCAGTACTTC.

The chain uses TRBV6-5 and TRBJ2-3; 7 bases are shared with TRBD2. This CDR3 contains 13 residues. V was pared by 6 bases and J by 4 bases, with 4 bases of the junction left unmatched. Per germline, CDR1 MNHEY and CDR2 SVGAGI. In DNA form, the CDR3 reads TGTGCCAGCAGGGCCAGCGGGGCAGATACGCAGTATTTT. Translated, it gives CASRASGADTQYF.

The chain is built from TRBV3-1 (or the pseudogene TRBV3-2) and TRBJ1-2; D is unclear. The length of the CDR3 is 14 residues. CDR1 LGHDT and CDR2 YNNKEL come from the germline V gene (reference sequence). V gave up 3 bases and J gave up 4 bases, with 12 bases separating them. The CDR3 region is CASSHEGDLYGYTF. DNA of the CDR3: TGTGCCAGCAGCCACGAAGGAGATCTCTATGGCTACACCTTC.

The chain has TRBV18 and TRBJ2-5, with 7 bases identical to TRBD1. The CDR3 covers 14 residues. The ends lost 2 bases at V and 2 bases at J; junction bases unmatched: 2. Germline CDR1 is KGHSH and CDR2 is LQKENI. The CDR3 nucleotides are TGTGCCAGCTCACCAGCGGACAGGCAAGAGACCCAGTACTTC. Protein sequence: CASSPADRQETQYF.

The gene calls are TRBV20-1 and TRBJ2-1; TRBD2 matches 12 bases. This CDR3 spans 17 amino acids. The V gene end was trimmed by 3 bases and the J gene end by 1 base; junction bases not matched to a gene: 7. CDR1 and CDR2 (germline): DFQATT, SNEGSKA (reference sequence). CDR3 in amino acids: CSASGLAGSRSYNEQFF. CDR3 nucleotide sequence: TGCAGTGCTAGTGGACTAGCGGGATCGAGGTCCTACAATGAGCAGTTCTTC.

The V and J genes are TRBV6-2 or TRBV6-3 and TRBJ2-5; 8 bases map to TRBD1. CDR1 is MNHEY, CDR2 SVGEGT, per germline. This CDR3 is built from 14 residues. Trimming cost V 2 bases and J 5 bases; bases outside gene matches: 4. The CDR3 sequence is CASSYPQGAETQYF. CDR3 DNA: TGTGCCAGCAGTTACCCCCAGGGGGCGGAGACCCAGTACTTC.

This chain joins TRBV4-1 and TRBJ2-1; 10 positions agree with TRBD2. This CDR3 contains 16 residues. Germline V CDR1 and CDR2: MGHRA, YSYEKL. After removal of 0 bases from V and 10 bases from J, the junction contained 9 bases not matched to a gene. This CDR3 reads CASSQDPSGSSGEQFF. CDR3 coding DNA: TGCGCCAGCAGCCAAGATCCTAGCGGGAGTTCCGGGGAGCAGTTCTTC.

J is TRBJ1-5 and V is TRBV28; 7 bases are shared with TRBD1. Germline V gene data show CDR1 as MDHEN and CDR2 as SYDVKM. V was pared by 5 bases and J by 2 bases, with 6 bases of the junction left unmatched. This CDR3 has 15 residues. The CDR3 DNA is TGTGCCAGCAGTACGGGTCAGGGGGGCAATCAGCCCCAGCATTTT. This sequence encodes CASSTGQGGNQPQHF.

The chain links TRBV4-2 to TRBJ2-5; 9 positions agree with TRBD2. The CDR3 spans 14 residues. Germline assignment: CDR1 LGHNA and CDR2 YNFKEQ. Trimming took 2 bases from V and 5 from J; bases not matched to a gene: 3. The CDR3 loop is CASSQKRGVETQYF. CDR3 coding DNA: TGTGCCAGCAGCCAAAAGCGGGGGGTCGAGACCCAGTACTTC.

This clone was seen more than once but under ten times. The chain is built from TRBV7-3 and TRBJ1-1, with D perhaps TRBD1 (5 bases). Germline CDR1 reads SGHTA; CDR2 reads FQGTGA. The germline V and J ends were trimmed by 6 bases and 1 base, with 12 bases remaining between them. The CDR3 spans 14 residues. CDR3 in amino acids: CASSKGAANTEAFF. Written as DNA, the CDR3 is TGTGCCAGCAGTAAAGGGGCAGCGAACACTGAAGCTTTCTTT. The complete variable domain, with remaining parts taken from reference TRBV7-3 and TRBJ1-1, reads GAGVSQTPSNKVTEKGKYVELRCDPISGHTALYWYRQSLGQGPEFLIYFQGTGAADDSGLPNDRFFAVRPEGSVSTLKIQRTERGDSAVYLCASSKGAANTEAFFGQGTRLTVV.

CDR3 loop: CASSLVSRVETEAFF. The CDR3 region has the DNA TGCGCCAGCAGCTTGGTGTCCAGGGTGGAAACTGAAGCTTTCTTT. This chain joins TRBV5-1 and TRBJ1-1, with D maybe TRBD1 (5 bases). Trimming took 0 bases from V and 5 from J, leaving 14 bases between them. This CDR3 has 15 amino acids. Germline V CDR1 and CDR2: SGHRS, YFSETQ.

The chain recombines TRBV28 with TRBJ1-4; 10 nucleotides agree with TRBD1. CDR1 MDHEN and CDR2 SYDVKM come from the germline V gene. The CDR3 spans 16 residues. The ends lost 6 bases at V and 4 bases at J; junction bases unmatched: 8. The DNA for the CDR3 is TGTGCCAGCAGAACCACCGGGACAGGGGATAATGAAAAACTGTTTTTT. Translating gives CASRTTGTGDNEKLFF.

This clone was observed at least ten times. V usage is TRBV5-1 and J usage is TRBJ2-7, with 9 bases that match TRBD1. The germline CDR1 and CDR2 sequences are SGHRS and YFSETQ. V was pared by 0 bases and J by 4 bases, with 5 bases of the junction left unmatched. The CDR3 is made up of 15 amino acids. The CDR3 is CASSLAPGQGYEQYF. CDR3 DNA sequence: TGCGCCAGCAGCTTGGCCCCGGGACAGGGTTACGAGCAGTACTTC.

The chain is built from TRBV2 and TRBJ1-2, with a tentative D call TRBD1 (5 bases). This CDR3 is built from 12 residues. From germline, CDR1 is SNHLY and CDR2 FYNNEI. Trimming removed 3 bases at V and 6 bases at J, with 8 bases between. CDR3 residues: CASSDGGNGYTF. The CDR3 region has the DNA TGTGCCAGCAGTGACGGGGGGAATGGCTACACCTTC.

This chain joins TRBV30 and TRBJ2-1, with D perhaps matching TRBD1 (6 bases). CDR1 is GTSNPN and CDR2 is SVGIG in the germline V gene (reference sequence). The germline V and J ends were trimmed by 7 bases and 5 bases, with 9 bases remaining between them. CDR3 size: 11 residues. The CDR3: CASRGDNEQFF. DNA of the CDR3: TGTGCCTCCAGGGGCGACAATGAGCAGTTCTTC.

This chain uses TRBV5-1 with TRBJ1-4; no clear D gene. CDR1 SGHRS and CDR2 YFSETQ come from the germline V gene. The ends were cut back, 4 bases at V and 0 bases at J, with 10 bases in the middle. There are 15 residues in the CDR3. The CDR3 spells CASSINGATNEKLFF. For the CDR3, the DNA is TGCGCCAGCAGCATCAACGGAGCAACTAATGAAAAACTGTTTTTT.

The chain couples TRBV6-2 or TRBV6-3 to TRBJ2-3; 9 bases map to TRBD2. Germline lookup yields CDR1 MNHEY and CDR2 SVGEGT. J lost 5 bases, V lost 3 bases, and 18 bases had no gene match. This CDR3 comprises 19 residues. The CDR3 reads CASSYERGVTPGERDTQYF. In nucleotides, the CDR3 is TGTGCCAGCAGTTATGAGCGGGGGGTCACCCCCGGCGAGAGAGATACGCAGTATTTT.

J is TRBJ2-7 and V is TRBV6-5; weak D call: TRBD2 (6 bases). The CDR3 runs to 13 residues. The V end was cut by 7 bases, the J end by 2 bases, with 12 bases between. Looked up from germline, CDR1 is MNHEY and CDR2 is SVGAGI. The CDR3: CASIRRDPYEQYF. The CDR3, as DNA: TGTGCCAGCATTAGGCGGGACCCCTACGAGCAGTACTTC.

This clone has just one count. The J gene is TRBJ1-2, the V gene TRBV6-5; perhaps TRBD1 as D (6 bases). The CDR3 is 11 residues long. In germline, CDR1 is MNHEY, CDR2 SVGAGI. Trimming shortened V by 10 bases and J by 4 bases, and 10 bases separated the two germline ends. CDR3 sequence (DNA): TGTGCCACCAGGGACACCTATGGCTACACCTTC. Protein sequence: CATRDTYGYTF.

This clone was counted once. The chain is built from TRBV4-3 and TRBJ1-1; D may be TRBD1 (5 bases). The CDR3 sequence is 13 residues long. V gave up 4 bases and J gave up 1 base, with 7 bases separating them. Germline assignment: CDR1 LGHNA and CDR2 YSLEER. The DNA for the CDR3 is TGCGCCAGCAGCCTGACAGCGAACACTGAAGCTTTCTTT. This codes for CASSLTANTEAFF.